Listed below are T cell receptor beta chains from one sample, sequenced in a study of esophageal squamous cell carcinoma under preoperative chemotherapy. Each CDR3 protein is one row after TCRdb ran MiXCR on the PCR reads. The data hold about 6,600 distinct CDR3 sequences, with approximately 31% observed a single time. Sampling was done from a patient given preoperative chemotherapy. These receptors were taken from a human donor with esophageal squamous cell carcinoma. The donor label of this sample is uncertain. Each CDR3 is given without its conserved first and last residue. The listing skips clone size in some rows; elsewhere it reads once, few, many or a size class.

cdr3_aa: ASSLGGMGPGELF; clone_size: many; v_call: TRBV12-3/TRBV12-4
cdr3_aa: ASSLAGTGGTDTQY; clone_size: many; v_call: TRBV12-3/TRBV12-4
cdr3_aa: ASSSDEGQGANNEQY; clone_size: medium-sized; v_call: TRBV7-9
cdr3_aa: ASGDGGFSEEF; clone_size: .; v_call: TRBV7-2
cdr3_aa: ASSPGGGLGTDTQY; clone_size: many; v_call: TRBV6-1
cdr3_aa: ASSLGPSFKGEQY; clone_size: many; v_call: TRBV7-8
cdr3_aa: ASSPTSADDEQF; clone_size: .; v_call: TRBV12-3/TRBV12-4
cdr3_aa: ASTKDNPPYEQY; clone_size: medium-sized; v_call: TRBV6-1
cdr3_aa: ATKSPPRDARSGANVLT; clone_size: many; v_call: TRBV6-1
cdr3_aa: ASSVGLRNQQV; clone_size: .; v_call: TRBV7-2
cdr3_aa: ATSRGYEQY; clone_size: many; v_call: TRBV27
cdr3_aa: ASSVNRGGQETQY; clone_size: few; v_call: TRBV9